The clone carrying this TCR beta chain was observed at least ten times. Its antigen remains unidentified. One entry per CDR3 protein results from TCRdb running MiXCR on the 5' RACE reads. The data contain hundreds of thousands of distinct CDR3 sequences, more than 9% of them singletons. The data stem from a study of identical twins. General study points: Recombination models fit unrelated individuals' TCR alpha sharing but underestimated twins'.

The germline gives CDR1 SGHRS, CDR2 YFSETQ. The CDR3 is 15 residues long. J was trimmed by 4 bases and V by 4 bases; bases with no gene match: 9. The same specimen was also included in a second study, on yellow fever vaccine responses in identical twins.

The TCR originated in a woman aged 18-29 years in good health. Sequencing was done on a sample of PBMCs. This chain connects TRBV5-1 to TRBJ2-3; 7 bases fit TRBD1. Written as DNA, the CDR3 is TGCGCCAGCAGCCCGGACAGGACGAGGTCAGATACGCAGTATTTT. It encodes CASSPDRTRSDTQYF.